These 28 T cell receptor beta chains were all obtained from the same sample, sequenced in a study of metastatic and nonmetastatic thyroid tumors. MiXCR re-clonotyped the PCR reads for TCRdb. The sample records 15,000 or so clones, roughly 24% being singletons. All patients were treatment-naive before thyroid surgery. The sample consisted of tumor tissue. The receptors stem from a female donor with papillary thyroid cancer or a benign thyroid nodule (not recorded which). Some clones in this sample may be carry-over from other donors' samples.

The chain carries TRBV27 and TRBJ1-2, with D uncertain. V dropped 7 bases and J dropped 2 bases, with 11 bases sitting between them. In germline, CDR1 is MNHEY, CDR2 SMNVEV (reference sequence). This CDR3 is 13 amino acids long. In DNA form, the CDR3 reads TGTGCCAGCAAAGTAAGGTGCAACTATGGCTACACCTTC. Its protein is CASKVRCNYGYTF.

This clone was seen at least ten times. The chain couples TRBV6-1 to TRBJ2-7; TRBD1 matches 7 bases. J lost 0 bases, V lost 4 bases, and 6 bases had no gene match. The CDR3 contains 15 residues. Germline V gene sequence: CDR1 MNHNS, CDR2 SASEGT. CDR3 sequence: CASSGRDSNSYEQYF. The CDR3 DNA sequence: TGTGCCAGCAGTGGCCGGGACAGTAACTCCTACGAGCAGTACTTC.

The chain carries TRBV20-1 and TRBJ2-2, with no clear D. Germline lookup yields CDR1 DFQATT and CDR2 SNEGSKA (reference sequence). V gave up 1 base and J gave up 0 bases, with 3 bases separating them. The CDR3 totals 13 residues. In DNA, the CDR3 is TGCAGTGCTAGAGCCGCGAACACCGGGGAGCTGTTTTTT. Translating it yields CSARAANTGELFF.

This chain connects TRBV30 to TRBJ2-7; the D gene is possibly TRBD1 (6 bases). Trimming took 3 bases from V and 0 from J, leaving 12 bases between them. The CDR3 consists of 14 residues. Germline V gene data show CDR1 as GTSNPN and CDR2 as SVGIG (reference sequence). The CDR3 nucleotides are TGTGCCTGGAGGAGGGACACTAGCTCCTACGAGCAGTACTTC. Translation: CAWRRDTSSYEQYF. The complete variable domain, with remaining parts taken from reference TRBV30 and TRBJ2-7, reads SQTIHQWPATLVQPVGSPLSLECTVEGTSNPNLYWYRQAAGRGLQLLFYSVGIGQISSEVPQNLSASRPQDRQFILSSKKLLLSDSGFYLCAWRRDTSSYEQYFGPGTRLTVT.

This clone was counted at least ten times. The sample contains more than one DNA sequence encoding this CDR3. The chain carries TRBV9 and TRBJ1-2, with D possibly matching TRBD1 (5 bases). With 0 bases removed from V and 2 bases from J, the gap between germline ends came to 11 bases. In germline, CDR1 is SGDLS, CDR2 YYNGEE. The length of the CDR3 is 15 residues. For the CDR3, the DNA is TGTGCCAGCAGCGTAGGGGGAGGGGCGAACTATGGCTACACCTTC. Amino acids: CASSVGGGANYGYTF.

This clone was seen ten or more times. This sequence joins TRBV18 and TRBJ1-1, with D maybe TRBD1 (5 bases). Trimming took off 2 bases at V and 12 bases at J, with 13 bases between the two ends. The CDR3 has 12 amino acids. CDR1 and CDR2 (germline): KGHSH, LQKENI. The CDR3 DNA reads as TGTGCCAGCTCACCATCGTGGCAGGGAACTTTCTTT. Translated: CASSPSWQGTFF.

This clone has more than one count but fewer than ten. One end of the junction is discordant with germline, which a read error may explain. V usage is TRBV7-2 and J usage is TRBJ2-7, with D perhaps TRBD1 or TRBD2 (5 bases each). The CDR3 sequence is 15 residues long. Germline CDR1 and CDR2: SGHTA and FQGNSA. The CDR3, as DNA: TGTGCCAGCATCTTAGACCGGGACCCAACCTACGAGCAGTACTTC. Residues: CASILDRDPTYEQYF.

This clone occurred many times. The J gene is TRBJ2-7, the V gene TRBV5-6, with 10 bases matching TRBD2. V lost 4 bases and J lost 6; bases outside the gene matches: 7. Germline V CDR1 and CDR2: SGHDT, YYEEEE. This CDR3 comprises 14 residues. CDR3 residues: CASSPPAGGFEQYF. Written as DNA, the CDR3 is TGTGCCAGCAGCCCCCCAGCGGGAGGGTTCGAGCAGTACTTC.

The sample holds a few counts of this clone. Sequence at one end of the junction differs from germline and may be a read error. The CDR3, as DNA: TGTGCCTGCAGTCATCTGGGGAACACAGATACTCAGTATTTT. This translates into CACSHLGNTDTQYF. The gene calls are TRBV12-3 or TRBV12-4 and TRBJ2-3; D is undetermined. This CDR3 contains 14 residues.

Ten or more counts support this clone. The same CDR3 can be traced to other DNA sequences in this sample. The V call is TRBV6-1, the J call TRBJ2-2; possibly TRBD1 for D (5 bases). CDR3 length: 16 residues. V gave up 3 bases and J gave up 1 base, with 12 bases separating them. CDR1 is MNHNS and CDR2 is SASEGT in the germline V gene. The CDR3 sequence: CASSDARVWNTGELFF. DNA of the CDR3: TGTGCCAGCAGTGACGCCAGGGTGTGGAACACCGGGGAGCTGTTTTTT.

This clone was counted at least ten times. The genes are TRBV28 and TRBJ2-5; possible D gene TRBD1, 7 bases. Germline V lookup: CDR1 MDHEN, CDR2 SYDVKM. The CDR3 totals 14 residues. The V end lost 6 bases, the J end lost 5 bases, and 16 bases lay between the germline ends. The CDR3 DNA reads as TGTGCCAGCAGCCTACACGGAGGGGGCGAGACCCAGTACTTC. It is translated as CASSLHGGGETQYF. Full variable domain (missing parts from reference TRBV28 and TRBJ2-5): DVKVTQSSRYLVKRTGEKVFLECVQDMDHENMFWYRQDPGLGLRLIYFSYDVKMKEKGDIPEGYSVSREKKERFSLILESASTNQTSMYLCASSLHGGGETQYFGPGTRLLVL.

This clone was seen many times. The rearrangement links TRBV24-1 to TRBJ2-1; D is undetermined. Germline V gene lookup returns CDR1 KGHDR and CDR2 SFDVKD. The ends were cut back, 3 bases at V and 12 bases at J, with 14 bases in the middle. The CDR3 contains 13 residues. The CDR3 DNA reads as TGTGCCACCAGTGATCTCTCAGGCACGGGGCAGTTCTTC. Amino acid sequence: CATSDLSGTGQFF.

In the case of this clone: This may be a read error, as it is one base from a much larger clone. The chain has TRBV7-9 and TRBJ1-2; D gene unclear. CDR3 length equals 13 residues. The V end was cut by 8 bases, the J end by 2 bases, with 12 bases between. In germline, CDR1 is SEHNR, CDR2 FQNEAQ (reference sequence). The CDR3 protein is CASGNPENYGYTF. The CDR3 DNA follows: TGTGCCAGCGGCAATCCCGAGAACTATGGCTACACCTTC. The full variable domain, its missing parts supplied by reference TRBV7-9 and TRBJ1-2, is DTGVSQNPRHKITKRGQNVTFRCDPISEHNRLYWYRQTLGQGPEFLTYFQNEAQLEKSRLLSDRFSAERPKGSFSTLEIQRTEQGDSAMYLCASGNPENYGYTFGSGTRLTVV.

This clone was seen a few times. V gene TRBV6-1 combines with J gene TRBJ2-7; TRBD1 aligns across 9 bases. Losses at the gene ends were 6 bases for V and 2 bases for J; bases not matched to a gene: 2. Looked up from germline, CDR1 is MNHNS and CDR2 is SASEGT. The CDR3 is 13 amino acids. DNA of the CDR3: TGTGCCAGCAGAAACAGGGGGCCCTACGAGCAGTACTTC. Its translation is CASRNRGPYEQYF.

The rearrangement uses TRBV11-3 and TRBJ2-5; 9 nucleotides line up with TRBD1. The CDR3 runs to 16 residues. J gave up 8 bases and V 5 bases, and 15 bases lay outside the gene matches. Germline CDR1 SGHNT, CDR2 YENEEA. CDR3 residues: CASSPSRQGVGDTQYF. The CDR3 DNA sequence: TGTGCCAGCAGCCCTTCTCGACAGGGGGTAGGGGATACCCAGTACTTC.

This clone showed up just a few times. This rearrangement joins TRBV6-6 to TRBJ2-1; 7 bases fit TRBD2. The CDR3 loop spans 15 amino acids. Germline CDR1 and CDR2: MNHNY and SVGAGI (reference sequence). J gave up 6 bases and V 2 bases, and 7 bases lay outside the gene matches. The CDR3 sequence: CASSYPGTTGNEQFF. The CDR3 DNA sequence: TGTGCCAGCAGTTACCCGGGGACTACCGGCAATGAGCAGTTCTTC.

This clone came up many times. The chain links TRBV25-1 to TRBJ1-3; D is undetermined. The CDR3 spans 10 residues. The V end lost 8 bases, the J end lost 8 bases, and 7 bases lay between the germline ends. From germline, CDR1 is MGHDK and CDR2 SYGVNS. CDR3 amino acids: CASLGDTIYF. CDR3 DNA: TGTGCCAGCCTTGGGGACACCATATATTTT.

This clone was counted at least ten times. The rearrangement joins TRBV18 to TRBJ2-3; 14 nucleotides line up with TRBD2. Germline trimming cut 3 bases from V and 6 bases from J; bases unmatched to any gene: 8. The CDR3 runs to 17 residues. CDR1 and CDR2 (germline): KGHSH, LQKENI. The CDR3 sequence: CASSPDVGLAGADTQYF. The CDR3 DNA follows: TGTGCCAGCTCACCGGACGTGGGACTAGCGGGAGCCGATACGCAGTATTTT. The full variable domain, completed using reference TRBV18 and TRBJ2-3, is NAGVMQNPRHLVRRRGQEARLRCSPMKGHSHVYWYRQLPEEGLKFMVYLQKENIIDESGMPKERFSAEFPKEGPSILRIQQVVRGDSAAYFCASSPDVGLAGADTQYFGPGTRLTVL.

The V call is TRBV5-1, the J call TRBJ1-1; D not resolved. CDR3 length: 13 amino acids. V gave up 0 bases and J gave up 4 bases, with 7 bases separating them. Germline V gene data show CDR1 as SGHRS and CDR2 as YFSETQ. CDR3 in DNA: TGCGCCAGCAGCTTGGTTACGGGCACTGAAGCTTTCTTT. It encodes CASSLVTGTEAFF.

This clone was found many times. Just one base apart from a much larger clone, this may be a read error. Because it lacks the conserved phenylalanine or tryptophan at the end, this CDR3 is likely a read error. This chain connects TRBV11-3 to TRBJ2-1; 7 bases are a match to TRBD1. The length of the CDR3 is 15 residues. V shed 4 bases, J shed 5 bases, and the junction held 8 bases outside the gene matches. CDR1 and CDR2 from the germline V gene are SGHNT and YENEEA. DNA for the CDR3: TGTGCCAGCAGCTCCCCTCTCCAGGGGGACAATGAGCAGTTCCTC. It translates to CASSSPLQGDNEQFL.

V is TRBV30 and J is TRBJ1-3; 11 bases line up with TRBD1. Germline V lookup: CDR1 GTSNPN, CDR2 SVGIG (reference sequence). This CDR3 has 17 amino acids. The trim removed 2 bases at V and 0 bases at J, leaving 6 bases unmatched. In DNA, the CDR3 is TGTGCCTGGAGTTTTGGACAGGGGGCACCCTCTGGAAACACCATATATTTT. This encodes CAWSFGQGAPSGNTIYF. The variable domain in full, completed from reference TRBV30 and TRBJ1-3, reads SQTIHQWPATLVQPVGSPLSLECTVEGTSNPNLYWYRQAAGRGLQLLFYSVGIGQISSEVPQNLSASRPQDRQFILSSKKLLLSDSGFYLCAWSFGQGAPSGNTIYFGEGSWLTVV.

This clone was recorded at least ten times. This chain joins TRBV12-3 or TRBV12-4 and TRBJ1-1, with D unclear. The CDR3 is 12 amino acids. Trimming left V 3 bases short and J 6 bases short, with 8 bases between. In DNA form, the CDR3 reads TGTGCCAGCAGTTTCAGGTGGGCTGAAGCTTTCTTT. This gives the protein CASSFRWAEAFF.

The CDR3 sequence is CAWSGTGIWEQYF. Written as DNA, the CDR3 is TGTGCCTGGTCCGGGACAGGGATATGGGAGCAGTACTTC. This rearrangement joins TRBV30 to TRBJ2-7, with 9 positions matching TRBD1. Germline V gives CDR1 GTSNPN, CDR2 SVGIG (reference sequence). The CDR3 covers 13 residues. Germline trimming cut 5 bases from V and 7 bases from J; bases unmatched to any gene: 9.

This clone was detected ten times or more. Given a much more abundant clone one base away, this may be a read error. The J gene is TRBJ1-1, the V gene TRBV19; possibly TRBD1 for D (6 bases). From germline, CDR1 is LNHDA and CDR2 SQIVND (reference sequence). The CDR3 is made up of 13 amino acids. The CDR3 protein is CASSEGRDTGAFF. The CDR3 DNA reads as TGTGCCAGTAGTGAAGGGAGGGACACTGGAGCTTTCTTT.

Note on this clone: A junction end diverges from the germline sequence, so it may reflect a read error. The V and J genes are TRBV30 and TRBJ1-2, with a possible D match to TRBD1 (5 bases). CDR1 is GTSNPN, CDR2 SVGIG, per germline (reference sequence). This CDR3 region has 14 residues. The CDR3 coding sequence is TGTGCCTGTAGTGTAGGTCAGGGCGGCTATTGCTACACCTTC. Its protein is CACSVGQGGYCYTF. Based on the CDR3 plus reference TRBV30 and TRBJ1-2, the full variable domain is SQTIHQWPATLVQPVGSPLSLECTVEGTSNPNLYWYRQAAGRGLQLLFYSVGIGQISSEVPQNLSASRPQDRQFILSSKKLLLSDSGFYLCACSVGQGGYCYTFGSGTRLTVV.

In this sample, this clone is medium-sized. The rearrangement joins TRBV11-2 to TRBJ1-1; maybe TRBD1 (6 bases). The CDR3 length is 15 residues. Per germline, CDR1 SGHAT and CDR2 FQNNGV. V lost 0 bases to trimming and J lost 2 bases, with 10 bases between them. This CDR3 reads CASSLDPGGNTEAFF. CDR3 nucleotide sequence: TGTGCCAGCAGCTTAGATCCGGGGGGCAACACTGAAGCTTTCTTT.

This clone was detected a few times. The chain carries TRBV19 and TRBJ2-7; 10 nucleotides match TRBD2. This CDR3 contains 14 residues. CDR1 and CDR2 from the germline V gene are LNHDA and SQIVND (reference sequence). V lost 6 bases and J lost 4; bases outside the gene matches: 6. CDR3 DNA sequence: TGTGCCAGTAGCCCTAGCGGGAGTTCGTACGAGCAGTACTTC. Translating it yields CASSPSGSSYEQYF.

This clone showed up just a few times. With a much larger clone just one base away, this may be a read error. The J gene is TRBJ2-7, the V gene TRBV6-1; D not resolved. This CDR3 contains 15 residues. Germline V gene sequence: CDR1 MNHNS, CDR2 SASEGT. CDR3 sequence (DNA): TGTGCCAGCATCCCCCCCGGTGTGGGGATGGGCGAGCATTACTTC. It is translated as CASIPPGVGMGEHYF.